These 20 T cell receptor beta chains were sequenced from one sample in a study of T and B cells in COVID-19 patients. From blood, about 240-550 ng of genomic DNA served as TRB template. Multiplex PCR with BIOMED2 TRB-A/B primer pools amplified TRB rearrangements. TCRdb redid the calling of the multiplex PCR reads with MiXCR, one entry per CDR3 protein. Of some 5,000 distinct CDR3 sequences listed, 25% to 35% are singletons. Specimen: blood. These TCRs come from a human donor with active COVID-19.

This clonotype is medium-sized within its sample. This sequence joins TRBV6-5 and TRBJ1-5; unclear D gene. V dropped 6 bases and J dropped 5 bases, with 11 bases sitting between them. Germline V gives CDR1 MNHEY, CDR2 SVGAGI. CDR3 length: 13 amino acids. The CDR3 loop reads CASSPYVDQPQHF. The CDR3 nucleotides are TGTGCCAGCAGCCCCTATGTGGATCAGCCCCAGCATTTT.

By share of the sample, this clonotype is medium-sized. The CDR3 coding sequence is TGTGCCAGCAGTTACGGAGGGCCCCTCTTCCACAGTGAGCAGTTCTTC. The encoded protein is CASSYGGPLFHSEQFF. J is TRBJ2-1 and V is TRBV6-2 or TRBV6-3, with D maybe TRBD2 (6 bases). The CDR3 runs to 16 residues. CDR1 is MNHEY and CDR2 is SVGEGT in the germline V gene. V was clipped by 2 bases and J by 9 bases, with 20 bases between them.

V is TRBV10-3 and J is TRBJ1-1; TRBD1 matches at 9 bases. J lost 11 bases, V lost 10 bases, and 5 bases had no gene match. The germline V gene encodes CDR1 ENHRY and CDR2 SYGVKD. The CDR3 loop spans 10 amino acids. The CDR3 DNA sequence: TGTGCCACCAGAGGACAGGGGGCTTTCTTT. Its protein product is CATRGQGAFF.

The chain has TRBV12-3 or TRBV12-4 and TRBJ1-1; D gene unclear. The CDR3 has 13 amino acids. V was trimmed by 9 bases and J by 2 bases, leaving 13 bases between them. The CDR3: CASQVKPNTEAFF. The CDR3 bases are TGTGCCAGTCAGGTAAAACCAAACACTGAAGCTTTCTTT.

Sample share makes this clonotype medium-sized. The chain joins TRBV19 to TRBJ2-3; D is ambiguous. The ends were cut back, 5 bases at V and 3 bases at J, with 9 bases in the middle. Looked up from germline, CDR1 is LNHDA and CDR2 is SQIVND (reference sequence). The CDR3 consists of 13 residues. The CDR3 sequence: CASSVVPTDTQYF. The CDR3 DNA sequence: TGTGCCAGTAGTGTCGTTCCGACAGATACGCAGTATTTT.

This clonotype was detected a few times. The chain links TRBV6-1 to TRBJ1-2, with D maybe TRBD1 (5 bases). This CDR3 has 12 residues. From germline, CDR1 is MNHNS and CDR2 SASEGT. Trimming took 4 bases from V and 8 from J, leaving 11 bases between them. The CDR3 sequence: CASSGGFRGYTF. Here the CDR3 DNA reads TGTGCCAGCAGTGGGGGGTTCCGCGGCTACACCTTC.

In regard to this clonotype: A single base separates this from a much larger clone, so it may be a read error. This rearrangement joins TRBV19 to TRBJ1-2; 7 bases are shared with TRBD1. This CDR3 spans 14 amino acids. With V trimmed by 9 bases and J by 8 bases, 15 bases remained unmatched. Germline values: CDR1 LNHDA, CDR2 SQIVND (reference sequence). Here the CDR3 reads CASRTGTALRGYTF. CDR3 bases: TGTGCCAGCAGAACCGGGACAGCCCTGAGGGGCTACACCTTC. The full variable domain, rest sourced from reference TRBV19 and TRBJ1-2, is DGGITQSPKYLFRKEGQNVTLSCEQNLNHDAMYWYRQDPGQGLRLIYYSQIVNDFQKGDIAEGYSVSREKKESFPLTVTSAQKNPTAFYLCASRTGTALRGYTFGSGTRLTVV.

This clonotype ranks as medium-sized (0.01 to 0.1%). The gene calls are TRBV27 and TRBJ2-3, with 8 bases aligning to TRBD1. This CDR3 has 13 residues. CDR1 and CDR2 from the germline V gene are MNHEY and SMNVEV (reference sequence). Trimming removed 3 bases from V and 10 bases from J; junction bases left unmatched: 6. CDR3 in amino acids: CASSFGTGRSQYF. The CDR3 DNA follows: TGTGCCAGCAGTTTCGGGACAGGTCGGTCGCAGTATTTT.

This sequence joins TRBV27 and TRBJ2-3, with TRBD1 matching 8 bases. The V segment lost 5 bases and the J segment 4 bases; nucleotides outside the gene matches: 8. This CDR3 has 15 residues. Germline loops: CDR1 MNHEY, CDR2 SMNVEV (reference sequence). The CDR3 coding sequence is TGTGCCAGCAGTCCCATACGACAGGGGCCAGATACGCAGTATTTT. It is translated as CASSPIRQGPDTQYF.

This clonotype is labeled medium-sized (0.01 to 0.1%). V is TRBV18 and J is TRBJ2-7; 8 bases are shared with TRBD2. CDR1 KGHSH and CDR2 LQKENI come from the germline V gene. The V segment lost 0 bases and the J segment 6 bases; nucleotides outside the gene matches: 10. The CDR3 spans 16 residues. In DNA, the CDR3 is TGTGCCAGCTCACCACCGGGGGGACTAGTTAACCCCGAGCAGTACTTC. Translation gives CASSPPGGLVNPEQYF.

The V gene is TRBV20-1, the J gene TRBJ2-1; possibly TRBD1 for D (6 bases). CDR3 length equals 13 residues. CDR1 is DFQATT, CDR2 SNEGSKA, per germline (reference sequence). Deletions cut 4 bases from V and 8 bases from J, with 15 bases between. CDR3 residues: CSATGTQRYEQFF. The CDR3, as DNA: TGCAGTGCTACCGGGACACAGAGGTATGAGCAGTTCTTC.

This clonotype has just a few counts. The V call is TRBV7-9, the J call TRBJ1-2; the D is unclear. The CDR3 is 13 amino acids. V lost 7 bases, J lost 7 bases, and 16 bases lay in between. Germline CDR1 and CDR2: SEHNR and FQNEAQ (reference sequence). Here the CDR3 reads CASTVISLGGYTF. The DNA of the CDR3 is TGTGCCAGCACCGTTATTTCCCTCGGTGGCTACACCTTC. The full variable domain, rest sourced from reference TRBV7-9 and TRBJ1-2, is DTGVSQNPRHKITKRGQNVTFRCDPISEHNRLYWYRQTLGQGPEFLTYFQNEAQLEKSRLLSDRFSAERPKGSFSTLEIQRTEQGDSAMYLCASTVISLGGYTFGSGTRLTVV.

With respect to this clonotype: The junction departs from germline at one end; a sequencing error may be responsible. V usage is TRBV5-1 and J usage is TRBJ2-1, with D perhaps TRBD1 (6 bases). The CDR3 contains 15 residues. Germline CDR1 SGHRS, CDR2 YFSETQ. The CDR3, as DNA: TGTGCCAGCAGCTTTGGACAGCAGCTTCCCAATGAGCAGTTCTTC. This translates into CASSFGQQLPNEQFF.

By sample fraction, this clonotype is medium-sized (0.01 to 0.1%). This chain joins TRBV6-5 and TRBJ1-2; D is ambiguous. Germline V gives CDR1 MNHEY, CDR2 SVGAGI. V dropped 2 bases and J dropped 3 bases, with 7 bases sitting between them. This CDR3 spans 13 amino acids. In DNA, the CDR3 is TGTGCCAGCAGTTACGGAGGCGACTATGGCTACACCTTC. It encodes CASSYGGDYGYTF.

By sample fraction, this clonotype is medium-sized. V usage is TRBV12-3 or TRBV12-4 and J usage is TRBJ2-3; TRBD2 might be the D (5 bases). This CDR3 region has 16 residues. V was clipped by 6 bases and J by 6 bases, with 22 bases between them. CDR3 amino acids: CASSPFAFRGSDTQYF. The CDR3 coding sequence is TGTGCCAGCAGCCCATTTGCGTTCCGAGGGTCGGATACGCAGTATTTT.

This chain joins TRBV18 and TRBJ1-1; TRBD1 might be the D (6 bases). V was clipped by 4 bases and J by 5 bases, with 17 bases between them. The germline gives CDR1 KGHSH, CDR2 LQKENI. This CDR3 is built from 15 residues. CDR3 bases: TGTGCCAGCTCACTCCAAATTGGGGGCGAAACTGAAGCTTTCTTT. Protein sequence: CASSLQIGGETEAFF.

The V call is TRBV4-3, the J call TRBJ1-6; D is unclear. The CDR3 extends over 14 amino acids. Per the germline V gene, CDR1 is LGHNA and CDR2 is YSLEER. Trimming shortened V by 2 bases and J by 4 bases, and 6 bases separated the two germline ends. The CDR3 protein is CASSQPGYNSPLHF. The CDR3 nucleotides are TGCGCCAGCAGCCAACCCGGATATAATTCACCCCTCCACTTT.

This clonotype rates as medium-sized (0.01 to 0.1%). The rearrangement joins TRBV6-5 to TRBJ1-6; D not resolved. The V end was cut by 6 bases, the J end by 4 bases, with 22 bases between. Germline values: CDR1 MNHEY, CDR2 SVGAGI. The CDR3 consists of 18 residues. The CDR3 protein is CASSTDRTYLSYNSPLHF. Here the CDR3 DNA reads TGTGCCAGCAGCACCGACCGAACTTACCTTTCGTATAATTCACCCCTCCACTTT.

The V gene is TRBV19, the J gene TRBJ2-2; 9 bases match TRBD1. Germline CDR1 reads LNHDA; CDR2 reads SQIVND (reference sequence). The J segment lost 7 bases and the V segment lost 3 bases, leaving 6 bases of the junction unmatched. The CDR3 runs 15 residues. The CDR3 protein is CASSIGTGRVGELFF. The CDR3, as DNA: TGTGCCAGTAGTATCGGGACAGGGCGGGTCGGGGAGCTGTTTTTT.

The chain carries TRBV5-1 and TRBJ2-7; TRBD2 might be the D (6 bases). This CDR3 comprises 14 residues. The V end lost 2 bases, the J end lost 4 bases, and 13 bases lay between the germline ends. In germline, CDR1 is SGHRS, CDR2 YFSETQ. The CDR3: CASSFAGTPYEQYF. CDR3 coding DNA: TGCGCCAGCAGCTTTGCCGGGACTCCATACGAGCAGTACTTC.